Sequencing of this TCR beta chain was carried out in a study of shared T cell receptors in the human thymus. The CDR3 has 14 residues. V lost 0 bases and J lost 5, with 9 bases in between. Per the germline V gene, CDR1 is SGHRS and CDR2 is YFSETQ. TCRdb's table, derived via immunoSEQ multiplex PCR, lists solely in-frame clones and lacks some. The repertoire consists of some 700,000 clones, with 75% to 90% occurring once and the leading ten covering 0.008% to 0.011%. This same sample was also taken into another study, of human thymus T cells. Turning to that study: The people who donated were healthy Finnish babies having corrective surgery for congenital heart defects. Thymic resections from corrective heart surgery supplied the tissue. The authors found apparently biased V and J gene usage in thymic and blood repertoires. Unrelated people showed highly overlapping thymic repertoires, related research reported.

This chain uses TRBV5-1 with TRBJ1-5; tentatively, D is TRBD1 (5 bases). Sequencing used thymocytes. The sequence was obtained from a girl younger than two with a congenital heart defect. As DNA, the CDR3 is TGCGCCAGCAGCTTGGAGGCAGGGTATCAGCCCCAGCATTTT. Encoded protein: CASSLEAGYQPQHF. The variable domain in full, with the rest retrieved from reference TRBV5-1 and TRBJ1-5, is KAGVTQTPRYLIKTRGQQVTLSCSPISGHRSVSWYQQTPGQGLQFLFEYFSETQRNKGNFPGRFSGRQFSNSRSEMNVSTLELGDSALYLCASSLEAGYQPQHFGDGTRLSIL.